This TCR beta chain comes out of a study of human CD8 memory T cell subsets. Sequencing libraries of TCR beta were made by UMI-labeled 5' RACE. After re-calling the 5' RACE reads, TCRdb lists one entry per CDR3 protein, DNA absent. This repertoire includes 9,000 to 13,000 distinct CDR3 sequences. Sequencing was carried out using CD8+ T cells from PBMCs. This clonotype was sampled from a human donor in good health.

CDR3 loop: CASSFGPGDSNQPQHF. The chain links TRBV5-1 to TRBJ1-5. The CDR3 sequence is 16 residues long. In germline, CDR1 is SGHRS, CDR2 YFSETQ.